This T cell receptor (beta chain) was observed in a study of vaccination effects on CD4 cells after COVID-19. In the case of this clone: Its antigen is unknown.

The CDR3 runs 17 residues. Viral peptide pool expansion of antigen-specific CD4+ T cells preceded sequencing in the ViraFEST assay. Culture proceeded for about ten days, and CD4+ T cells were then isolated. Infection with SARS-CoV-2 occurred in the person between March and December 2020, and PCR confirmed it. Participants were vaccinated with two doses of either the BNT162b2 or mRNA-1273 vaccine. Profiled with immunoSEQ multiplex PCR; TCRdb holds only in-frame clones, not every one. The data show under 15,000 clones, with 60% to 85% seen just once and less than 20% held by the top ten. The receptor was derived from a human donor who had a prior SARS-CoV-2 infection. The V gene is TRBV21-1, the J gene TRBJ1-2; TRBD1 was called by the table and not checked on the DNA. TRBV21-1 is deemed a pseudogene. The sequences come from CD4+ T cells from PBMCs cultured with SARS-CoV-2 spike peptides, collected after COVID-19 vaccination. CDR3 protein: CASSSPSPGQGCSGYTF. DNA for the CDR3: TGTGCCAGCAGCAGCCCCTCCCCGGGACAGGGTTGCTCTGGCTACACCTTC.